A selection of T cell receptor beta chains follows, all from one sample in a study of blood T cell repertoires in COVID-19. Repertoires were generated with immunoSEQ multiplex PCR, while TCRdb's copy carries only in-frame clones and drops some. This sample has tens of thousands of clones, with around nine tenths found just once. The source material was peripheral blood. The receptors stem from a woman of 80 years or more with acute or convalescent COVID-19. Each CDR3 is given with its conserved first and last residue. A D gene is named only where the DNA matches it firmly. Rows give clone size only sometimes, using once, few, many, or a class for an expanded clone.

V gene: TRBV6-5
clone size: NA
J gene: TRBJ1-1
D gene: NA
CDR3 DNA: TGTGCCAGCAGCGGTCAGACGGGGAGGGCCACTGAAGCTTTCTTT
CDR3 protein: CASSGQTGRATEAFF

V gene: TRBV15
clone size: NA
J gene: TRBJ1-2
D gene: TRBD1
CDR3 DNA: TGTGCCACCAGCAGACCCCGGGGACAGGGTTATGGCTACACCTTC
CDR3 protein: CATSRPRGQGYGYTF

V gene: TRBV27
clone size: NA
J gene: TRBJ2-1
D gene: TRBD1
CDR3 DNA: TGTGCCAGCAGATCGGACAGGGGTTACTACAATGAGCAGTTCTTC
CDR3 protein: CASRSDRGYYNEQFF

V gene: TRBV6-2/TRBV6-3
clone size: NA
J gene: TRBJ1-2
D gene: TRBD1
CDR3 DNA: TGTGCCAGCAGTTTGTGGACAGGGTATGGCTACACCTTC
CDR3 protein: CASSLWTGYGYTF

V gene: TRBV30
clone size: NA
J gene: TRBJ1-1
D gene: NA
CDR3 DNA: TGTGCCTGGAGGGGGGGGCTGAACACTGAAGCTTTCTTT
CDR3 protein: CAWRGGLNTEAFF

V gene: TRBV7-8
clone size: NA
J gene: TRBJ1-1
D gene: TRBD1
CDR3 DNA: TGTGCCAGCAGCTTCCCAGGGGGCGCGACGGGCACTGAAGCTTTCTTT
CDR3 protein: CASSFPGGATGTEAFF

V gene: TRBV5-4
clone size: NA
J gene: TRBJ1-1
D gene: NA
CDR3 DNA: TGTGCCAGCAGCTGGGACACGAACACTGAAGCTTTCTTT
CDR3 protein: CASSWDTNTEAFF

V gene: TRBV4-3
clone size: NA
J gene: TRBJ1-2
D gene: NA
CDR3 DNA: TGCGCCAGCAGCCAAGAGGGTCGGGGGGATGGCGGCTACACCTTC
CDR3 protein: CASSQEGRGDGGYTF

V gene: TRBV5-4
clone size: NA
J gene: TRBJ2-1
D gene: TRBD2
CDR3 DNA: TGTGCCAGCAGCCGCGGCCTAGCGGGAGGCAATGAGCAGTTCTTC
CDR3 protein: CASSRGLAGGNEQFF

V gene: TRBV7-2
clone size: NA
J gene: TRBJ1-3
D gene: NA
CDR3 DNA: TGTGCCAGCAGCCTCACCGGGACAAGTGGAAACACCATATATTTT
CDR3 protein: CASSLTGTSGNTIYF

V gene: TRBV5-4
clone size: NA
J gene: TRBJ2-3
D gene: NA
CDR3 DNA: TGTGCCAGCAGCTCCGCTATATCGGATACGCAGTATTTT
CDR3 protein: CASSSAISDTQYF

V gene: TRBV6-1
clone size: NA
J gene: TRBJ1-6
D gene: NA
CDR3 DNA: TGTGCCATCGGGCGGGACGAGGGACCCCTCCACTTT
CDR3 protein: CAIGRDEGPLHF

V gene: TRBV2
clone size: NA
J gene: TRBJ1-5
D gene: TRBD1
CDR3 DNA: TGTGCCAGCAAACGAGACAGGGGCAATCAGCCCCAGCATTTT
CDR3 protein: CASKRDRGNQPQHF

V gene: TRBV27
clone size: once
J gene: TRBJ2-3
D gene: NA
CDR3 DNA: TGTGCCACCCGTCCTAGCACAGATACGCAGTATTTT
CDR3 protein: CATRPSTDTQYF

V gene: TRBV29-1
clone size: NA
J gene: TRBJ2-7
D gene: TRBD2
CDR3 DNA: TGCAGCGTTGAAGTTGGCGGGGGGGCTTACGAGCAGTACTTC
CDR3 protein: CSVEVGGGAYEQYF

V gene: TRBV5-1
clone size: NA
J gene: TRBJ1-1
D gene: NA
CDR3 DNA: TGCGCCAGCAGCTTGGGGGACAAAGACGAAGCTTTCTTT
CDR3 protein: CASSLGDKDEAFF

V gene: TRBV3-1/TRBV3-2
clone size: NA
J gene: TRBJ2-7
D gene: TRBD2
CDR3 DNA: TGTGCCAGCAGCCCGGGACTAGCGGGGTACTACGAGCAGTACTTC
CDR3 protein: CASSPGLAGYYEQYF

V gene: TRBV6-5
clone size: NA
J gene: TRBJ2-5
D gene: NA
CDR3 DNA: TGTGCCAGCAGTTACCGGGGACAACAAGAGACCCAGTACTTC
CDR3 protein: CASSYRGQQETQYF

V gene: TRBV13
clone size: NA
J gene: TRBJ1-1
D gene: NA
CDR3 DNA: TGTGCCAGCAGCAACAAGAACACTGAAGCTTTCTTT
CDR3 protein: CASSNKNTEAFF

V gene: TRBV19
clone size: NA
J gene: TRBJ1-4
D gene: NA
CDR3 DNA: TGTGCCAGTACTCCCGGGGCCGACAGGAGGAATGAAAAACTGTTTTTT
CDR3 protein: CASTPGADRRNEKLFF

V gene: TRBV30
clone size: NA
J gene: TRBJ1-4
D gene: NA
CDR3 DNA: TGTGCCTGGAGTGGGGGACTCAATGAAAAACTGTTTTTT
CDR3 protein: CAWSGGLNEKLFF

V gene: TRBV19
clone size: NA
J gene: TRBJ1-2
D gene: NA
CDR3 DNA: TGTGCCAGTAGGATCGAAACAGGTCTAACCGGTGGCTACACCTTC
CDR3 protein: CASRIETGLTGGYTF